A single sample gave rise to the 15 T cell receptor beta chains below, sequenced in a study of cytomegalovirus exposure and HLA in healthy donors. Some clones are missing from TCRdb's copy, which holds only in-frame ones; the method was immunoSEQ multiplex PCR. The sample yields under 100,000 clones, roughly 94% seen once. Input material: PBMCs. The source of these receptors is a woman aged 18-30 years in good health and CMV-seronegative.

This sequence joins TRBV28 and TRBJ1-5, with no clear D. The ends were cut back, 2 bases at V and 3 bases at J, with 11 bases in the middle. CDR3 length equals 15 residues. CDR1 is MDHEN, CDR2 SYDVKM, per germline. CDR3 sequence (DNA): TGTGCCAGCAGTTTACCAGGCCCCAACAATCAGCCCCAGCATTTT. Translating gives CASSLPGPNNQPQHF. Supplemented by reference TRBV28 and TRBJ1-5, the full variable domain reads DVKVTQSSRYLVKRTGEKVFLECVQDMDHENMFWYRQDPGLGLRLIYFSYDVKMKEKGDIPEGYSVSREKKERFSLILESASTNQTSMYLCASSLPGPNNQPQHFGDGTRLSIL.

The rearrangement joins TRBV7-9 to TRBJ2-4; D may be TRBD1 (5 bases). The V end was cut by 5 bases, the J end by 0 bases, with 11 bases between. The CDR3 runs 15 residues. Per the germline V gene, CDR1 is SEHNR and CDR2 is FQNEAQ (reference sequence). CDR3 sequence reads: CASSRQTLAKNIQYF. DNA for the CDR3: TGTGCCAGCAGCAGACAGACTCTAGCCAAAAACATTCAGTACTTC. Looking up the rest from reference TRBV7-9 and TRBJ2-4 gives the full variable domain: DTGVSQNPRHKITKRGQNVTFRCDPISEHNRLYWYRQTLGQGPEFLTYFQNEAQLEKSRLLSDRFSAERPKGSFSTLEIQRTEQGDSAMYLCASSRQTLAKNIQYFGAGTRLSVL.

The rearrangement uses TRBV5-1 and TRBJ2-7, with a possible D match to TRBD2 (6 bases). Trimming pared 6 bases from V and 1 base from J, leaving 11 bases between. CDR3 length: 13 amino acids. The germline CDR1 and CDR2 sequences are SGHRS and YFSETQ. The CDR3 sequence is CASMLAGSYEQYF. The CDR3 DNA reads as TGCGCCAGCATGTTGGCGGGATCCTACGAGCAGTACTTC.

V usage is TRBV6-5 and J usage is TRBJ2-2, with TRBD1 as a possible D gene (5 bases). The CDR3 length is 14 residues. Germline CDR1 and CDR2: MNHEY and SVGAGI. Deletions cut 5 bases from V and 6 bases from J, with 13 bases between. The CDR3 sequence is CASSPQGVPGELFF. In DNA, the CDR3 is TGTGCCAGCAGTCCCCAGGGCGTACCCGGGGAGCTGTTTTTT.

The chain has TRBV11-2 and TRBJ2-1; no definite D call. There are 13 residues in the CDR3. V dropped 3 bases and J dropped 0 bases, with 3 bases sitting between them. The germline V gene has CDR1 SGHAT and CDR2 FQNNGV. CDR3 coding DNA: TGTGCCAGCAGCTTCAACTCCTACAATGAGCAGTTCTTC. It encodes CASSFNSYNEQFF.

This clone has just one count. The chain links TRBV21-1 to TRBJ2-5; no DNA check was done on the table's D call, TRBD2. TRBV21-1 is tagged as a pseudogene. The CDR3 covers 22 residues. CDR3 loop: CASSSKGGSGTVAGGPSGTQYF. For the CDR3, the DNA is TGTGCCAGCAGCAGCAAAGGGGGGTCCGGGACTGTAGCGGGAGGGCCGTCAGGGACCCAGTACTTC.

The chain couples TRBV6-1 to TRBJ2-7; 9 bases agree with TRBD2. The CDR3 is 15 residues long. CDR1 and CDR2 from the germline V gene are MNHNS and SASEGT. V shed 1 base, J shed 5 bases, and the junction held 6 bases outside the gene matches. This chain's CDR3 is CASSEEAGGTDEQYF. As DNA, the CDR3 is TGTGCCAGCAGTGAAGAAGCGGGGGGTACTGACGAGCAGTACTTC.

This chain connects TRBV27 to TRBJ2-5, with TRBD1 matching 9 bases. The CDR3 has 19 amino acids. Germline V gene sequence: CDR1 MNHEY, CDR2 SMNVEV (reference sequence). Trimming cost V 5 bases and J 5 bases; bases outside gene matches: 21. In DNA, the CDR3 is TGTGCCAGCAGTCGTGGACAGGGGCAAGGCAGGGAGCCAAGGGAGACCCAGTACTTC. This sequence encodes CASSRGQGQGREPRETQYF.

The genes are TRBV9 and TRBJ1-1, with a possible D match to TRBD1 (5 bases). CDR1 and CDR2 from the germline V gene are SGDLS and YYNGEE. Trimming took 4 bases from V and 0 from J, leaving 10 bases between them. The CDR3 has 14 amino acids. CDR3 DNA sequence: TGTGCCAGCAGCCCGGGGGACTTGAACACTGAAGCTTTCTTT. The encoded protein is CASSPGDLNTEAFF. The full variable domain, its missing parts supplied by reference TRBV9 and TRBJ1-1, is DSGVTQTPKHLITATGQRVTLRCSPRSGDLSVYWYQQSLDQGLQFLIQYYNGEERAKGNILERFSAQQFPDLHSELNLSSLELGDSALYFCASSPGDLNTEAFFGQGTRLTVV.

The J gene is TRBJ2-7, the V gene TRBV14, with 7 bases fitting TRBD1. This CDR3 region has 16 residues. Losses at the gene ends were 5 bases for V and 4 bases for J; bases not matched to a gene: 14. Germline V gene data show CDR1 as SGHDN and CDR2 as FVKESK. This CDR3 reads CASSANPGTANYEQYF. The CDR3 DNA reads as TGTGCCAGCAGCGCCAACCCCGGGACAGCAAATTACGAGCAGTACTTC.

The CDR3 loop is CASSLRGGRRNEQFF. DNA of the CDR3: TGTGCCAGCAGCTTAAGGGGGGGGCGCCGGAATGAGCAGTTCTTC. The V gene is TRBV11-3, the J gene TRBJ2-1; weak D call: TRBD2 (7 bases). Germline CDR1 reads SGHNT; CDR2 reads YENEEA. With 2 bases removed from V and 7 bases from J, the gap between germline ends came to 15 bases. This CDR3 is 15 amino acids long.

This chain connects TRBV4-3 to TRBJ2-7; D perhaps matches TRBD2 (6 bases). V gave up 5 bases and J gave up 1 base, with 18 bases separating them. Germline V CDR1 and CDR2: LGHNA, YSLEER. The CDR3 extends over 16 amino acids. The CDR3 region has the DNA TGCGCCAGCAGCTTTAGTCTGACGGGGGAGTCCTACGAGCAGTACTTC. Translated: CASSFSLTGESYEQYF.

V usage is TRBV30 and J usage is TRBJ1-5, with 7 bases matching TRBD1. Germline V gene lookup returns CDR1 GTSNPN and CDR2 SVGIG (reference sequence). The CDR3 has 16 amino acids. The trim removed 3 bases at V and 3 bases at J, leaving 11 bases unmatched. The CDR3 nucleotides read TGTGCCTGGAGCGAGGGGCCAGGGGGAGTCAATCAGCCCCAGCATTTT. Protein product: CAWSEGPGGVNQPQHF.

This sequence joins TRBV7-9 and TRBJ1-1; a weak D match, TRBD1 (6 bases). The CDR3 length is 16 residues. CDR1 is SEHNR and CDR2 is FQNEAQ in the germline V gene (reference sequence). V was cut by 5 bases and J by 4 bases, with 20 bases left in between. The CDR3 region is CASSPPTGPSITEAFF. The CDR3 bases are TGTGCCAGCAGCCCCCCAACAGGGCCATCGATCACTGAAGCTTTCTTT.

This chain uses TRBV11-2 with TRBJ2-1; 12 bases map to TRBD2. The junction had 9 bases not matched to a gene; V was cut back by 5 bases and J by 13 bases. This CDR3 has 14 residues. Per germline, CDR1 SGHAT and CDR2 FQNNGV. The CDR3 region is CASSQSSGGERQFF. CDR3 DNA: TGTGCCAGCAGCCAATCTAGCGGGGGGGAGAGACAGTTCTTC.